The clone carrying this TCR beta chain was observed a few times. What it recognizes is unknown. The record originates from a study of T cells in localized non-small cell lung cancer. CDR1 is MNHEY and CDR2 is SVGAGI in the germline V gene. Deletions cut 2 bases from V and 5 bases from J, with 15 bases between. The CDR3 covers 15 residues. Data came from immunoSEQ multiplex PCR; TCRdb stores just in-frame clones and leaves some out. The sample has some 22,000 clones, around 85% seen once; the top ten hold roughly 2.2%. Study-wide findings and caveats: Adjacent lung tissue had a median approximately 57 of the top 100 clones found in the tumor. The greatest T cell clonality was found in uninvolved adjacent lung (higher than in tumor).

The rearrangement links TRBV6-5 to TRBJ1-2, with a tentative D call TRBD1 (5 bases). This specimen was peripheral blood, taken before any cancer treatment. The sequence was collected from a man aged 40-75 years with stage I lung adenocarcinoma. The CDR3 sequence is CASSYRPWGGYGYTF. The CDR3 DNA reads TGTGCCAGCAGTTACCGACCATGGGGCGGGTATGGCTACACCTTC.